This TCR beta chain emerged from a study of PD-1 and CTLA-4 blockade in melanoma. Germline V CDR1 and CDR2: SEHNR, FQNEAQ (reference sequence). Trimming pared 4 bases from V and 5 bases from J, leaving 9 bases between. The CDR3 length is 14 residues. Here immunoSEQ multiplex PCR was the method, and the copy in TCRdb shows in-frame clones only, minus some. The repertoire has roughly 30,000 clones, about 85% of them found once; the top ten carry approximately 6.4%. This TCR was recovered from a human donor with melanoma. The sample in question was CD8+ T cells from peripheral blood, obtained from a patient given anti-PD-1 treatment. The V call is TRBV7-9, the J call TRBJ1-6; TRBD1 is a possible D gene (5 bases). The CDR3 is CASSSGTNNSPLHF. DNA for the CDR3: TGTGCCAGCAGCTCCGGGACCAATAATTCACCCCTCCACTTT. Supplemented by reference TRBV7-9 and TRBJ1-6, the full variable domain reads DTGVSQNPRHKITKRGQNVTFRCDPISEHNRLYWYRQTLGQGPEFLTYFQNEAQLEKSRLLSDRFSAERPKGSFSTLEIQRTEQGDSAMYLCASSSGTNNSPLHFGNGTRLTVT.